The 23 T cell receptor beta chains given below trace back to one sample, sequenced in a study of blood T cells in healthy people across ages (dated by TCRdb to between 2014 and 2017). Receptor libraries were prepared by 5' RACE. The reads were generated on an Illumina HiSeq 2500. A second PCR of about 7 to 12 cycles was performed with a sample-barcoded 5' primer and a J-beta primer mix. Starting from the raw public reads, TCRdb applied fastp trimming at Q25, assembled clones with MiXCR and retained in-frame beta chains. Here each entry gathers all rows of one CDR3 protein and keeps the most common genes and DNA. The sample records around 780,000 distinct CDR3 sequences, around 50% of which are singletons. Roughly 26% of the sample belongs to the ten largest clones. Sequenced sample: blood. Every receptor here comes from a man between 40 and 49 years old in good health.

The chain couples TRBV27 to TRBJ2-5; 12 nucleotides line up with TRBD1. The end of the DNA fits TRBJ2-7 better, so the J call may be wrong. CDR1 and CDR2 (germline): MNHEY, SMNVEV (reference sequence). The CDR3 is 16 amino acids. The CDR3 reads CASSFRPGTGGVEQYF. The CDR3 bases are TGTGCCAGCAGTTTCCGCCCCGGGACAGGGGGCGTCGAGCAGTACTTC.

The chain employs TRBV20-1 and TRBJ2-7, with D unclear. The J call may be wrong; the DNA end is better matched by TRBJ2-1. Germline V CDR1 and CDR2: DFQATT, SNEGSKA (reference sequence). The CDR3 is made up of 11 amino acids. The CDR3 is CSASVRNEQFF. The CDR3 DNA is TGCAGTGCCTCGGTTCGGAATGAGCAGTTCTTC.

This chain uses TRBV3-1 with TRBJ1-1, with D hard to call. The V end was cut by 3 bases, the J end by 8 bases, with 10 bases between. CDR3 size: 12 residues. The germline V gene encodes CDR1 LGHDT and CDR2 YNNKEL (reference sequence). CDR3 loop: CASSQVGIEAFF. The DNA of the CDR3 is TGTGCCAGCAGCCAGGTCGGAATCGAAGCTTTCTTT.

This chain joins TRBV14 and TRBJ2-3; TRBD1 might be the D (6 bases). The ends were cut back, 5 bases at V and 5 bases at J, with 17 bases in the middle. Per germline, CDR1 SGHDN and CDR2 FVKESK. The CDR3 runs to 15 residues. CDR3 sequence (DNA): TGTGCCAGCAGCGACGGACAGAGGATGAGAGATACGCAGTATTTT. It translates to CASSDGQRMRDTQYF.

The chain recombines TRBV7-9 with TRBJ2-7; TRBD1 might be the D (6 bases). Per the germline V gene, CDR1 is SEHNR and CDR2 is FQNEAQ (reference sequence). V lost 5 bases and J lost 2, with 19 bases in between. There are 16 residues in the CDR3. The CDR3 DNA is TGTGCCAGCAGCCAGCTCGGCAGGGGCATACCCTACGAGCAGTACTTC. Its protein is CASSQLGRGIPYEQYF.

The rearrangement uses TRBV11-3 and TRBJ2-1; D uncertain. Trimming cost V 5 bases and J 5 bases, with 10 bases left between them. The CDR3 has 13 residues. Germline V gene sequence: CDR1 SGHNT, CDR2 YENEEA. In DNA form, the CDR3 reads TGTGCCAGCAGCCACATCCTAAACAATGAGCAGTTCTTC. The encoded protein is CASSHILNNEQFF.

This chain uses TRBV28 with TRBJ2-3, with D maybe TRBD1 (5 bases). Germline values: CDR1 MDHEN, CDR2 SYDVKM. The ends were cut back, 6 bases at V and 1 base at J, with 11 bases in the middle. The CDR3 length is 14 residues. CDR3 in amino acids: CASSQGVGTDTQYF. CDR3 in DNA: TGTGCCAGCAGCCAGGGTGTGGGCACAGATACGCAGTATTTT.

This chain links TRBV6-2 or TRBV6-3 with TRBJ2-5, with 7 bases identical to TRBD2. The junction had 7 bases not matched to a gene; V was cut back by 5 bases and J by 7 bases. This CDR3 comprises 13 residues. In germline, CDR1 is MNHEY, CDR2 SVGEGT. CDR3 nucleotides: TGTGCCAGCAGTGGGACTACCCACGGGACCCAGTACTTC. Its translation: CASSGTTHGTQYF.

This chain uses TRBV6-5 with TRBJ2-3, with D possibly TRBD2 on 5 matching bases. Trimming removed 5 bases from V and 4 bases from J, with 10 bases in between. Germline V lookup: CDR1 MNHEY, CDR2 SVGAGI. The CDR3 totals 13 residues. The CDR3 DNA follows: TGTGCCAGCAGTCAGGAGGCGGCAGATACGCAGTATTTT. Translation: CASSQEAADTQYF.

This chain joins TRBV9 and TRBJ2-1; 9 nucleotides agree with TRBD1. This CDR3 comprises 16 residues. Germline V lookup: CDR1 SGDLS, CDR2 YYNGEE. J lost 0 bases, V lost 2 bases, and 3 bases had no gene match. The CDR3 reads CASSVTGQGSYNEQFF. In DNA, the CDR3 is TGTGCCAGCAGCGTTACGGGACAGGGCTCCTACAATGAGCAGTTCTTC.

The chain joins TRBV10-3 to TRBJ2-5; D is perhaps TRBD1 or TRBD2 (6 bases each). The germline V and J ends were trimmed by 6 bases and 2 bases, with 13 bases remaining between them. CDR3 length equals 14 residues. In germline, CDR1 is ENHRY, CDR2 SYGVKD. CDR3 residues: CAISQRGAQETQYF. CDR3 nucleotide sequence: TGTGCCATCAGCCAAAGGGGGGCTCAAGAGACCCAGTACTTC.

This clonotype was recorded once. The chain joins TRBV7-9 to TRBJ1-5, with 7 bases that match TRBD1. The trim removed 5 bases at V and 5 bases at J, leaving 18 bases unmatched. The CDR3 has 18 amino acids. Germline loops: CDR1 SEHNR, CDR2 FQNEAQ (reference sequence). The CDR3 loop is CASSPTEKTGLGDQPQHF. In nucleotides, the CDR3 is TGTGCCAGCAGCCCAACTGAAAAGACAGGGTTGGGGGATCAGCCCCAGCATTTT. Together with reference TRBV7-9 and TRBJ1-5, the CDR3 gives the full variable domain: DTGVSQNPRHKITKRGQNVTFRCDPISEHNRLYWYRQTLGQGPEFLTYFQNEAQLEKSRLLSDRFSAERPKGSFSTLEIQRTEQGDSAMYLCASSPTEKTGLGDQPQHFGDGTRLSIL.

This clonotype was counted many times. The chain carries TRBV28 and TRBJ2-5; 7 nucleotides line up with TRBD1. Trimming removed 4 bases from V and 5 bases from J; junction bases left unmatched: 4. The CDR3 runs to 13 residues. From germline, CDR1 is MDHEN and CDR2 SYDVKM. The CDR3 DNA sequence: TGTGCCAGCAGTTCGACAGGGATTGAGACCCAGTACTTC. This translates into CASSSTGIETQYF.

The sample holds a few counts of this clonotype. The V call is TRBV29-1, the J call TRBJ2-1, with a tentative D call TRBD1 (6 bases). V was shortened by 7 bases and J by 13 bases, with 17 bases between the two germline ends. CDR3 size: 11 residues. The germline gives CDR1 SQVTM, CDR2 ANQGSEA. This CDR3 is CSAATRTDQFF. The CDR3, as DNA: TGCAGCGCTGCCACCAGGACAGATCAGTTCTTC.

The CDR3 DNA sequence: TGTGCCAGCAGTTTACCCACTCCCTCCTACGAGCAGTACTTC. Residues: CASSLPTPSYEQYF. This chain joins TRBV28 and TRBJ2-7, with unresolved D. V was clipped by 2 bases and J by 0 bases, with 8 bases between them. This CDR3 contains 14 residues. Germline CDR1 reads MDHEN; CDR2 reads SYDVKM.

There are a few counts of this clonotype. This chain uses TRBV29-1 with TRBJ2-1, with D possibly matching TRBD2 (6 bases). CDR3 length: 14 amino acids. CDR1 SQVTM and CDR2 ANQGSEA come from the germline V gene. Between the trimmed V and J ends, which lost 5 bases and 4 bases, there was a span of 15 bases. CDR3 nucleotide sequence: TGCAGCGTTTCGCGGGAAGGTACTTACAATGAGCAGTTCTTC. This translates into CSVSREGTYNEQFF.

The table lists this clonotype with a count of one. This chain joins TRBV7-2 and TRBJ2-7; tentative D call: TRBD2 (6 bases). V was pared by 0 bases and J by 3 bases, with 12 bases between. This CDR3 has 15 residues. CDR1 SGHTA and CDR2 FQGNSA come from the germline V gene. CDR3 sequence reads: CASSLAVLEGYEQYF. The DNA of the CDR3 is TGTGCCAGCAGCTTAGCGGTCTTGGAGGGCTACGAGCAGTACTTC.

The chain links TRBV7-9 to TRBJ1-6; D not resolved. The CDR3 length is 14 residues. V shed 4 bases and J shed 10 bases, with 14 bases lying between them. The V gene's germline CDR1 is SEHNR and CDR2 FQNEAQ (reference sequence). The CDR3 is CASSSTTGRSPLHF. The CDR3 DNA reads TGTGCCAGCAGCTCCACTACCGGGCGATCACCCCTCCACTTT.

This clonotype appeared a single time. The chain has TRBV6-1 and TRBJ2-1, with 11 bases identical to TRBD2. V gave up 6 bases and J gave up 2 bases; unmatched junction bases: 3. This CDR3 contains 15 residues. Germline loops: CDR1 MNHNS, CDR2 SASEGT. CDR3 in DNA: TGTGCCAGCAGCACTAGCGGGAGTGCCTACAATGAGCAGTTCTTC. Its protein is CASSTSGSAYNEQFF.

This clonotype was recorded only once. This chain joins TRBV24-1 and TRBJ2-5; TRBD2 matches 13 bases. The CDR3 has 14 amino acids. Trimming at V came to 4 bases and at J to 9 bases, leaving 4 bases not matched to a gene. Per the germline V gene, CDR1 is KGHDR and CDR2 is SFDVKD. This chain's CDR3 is CATSERTSGSPQYF. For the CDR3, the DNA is TGTGCCACCAGTGAACGGACTAGCGGGAGTCCCCAGTACTTC.

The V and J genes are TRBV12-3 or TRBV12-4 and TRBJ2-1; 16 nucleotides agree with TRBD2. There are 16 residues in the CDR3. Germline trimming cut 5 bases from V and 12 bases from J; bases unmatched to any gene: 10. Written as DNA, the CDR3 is TGTGCCAGCAGTGCCGGCCTGGGACTAGCGGGAGGGGGGCAGTTCTTC. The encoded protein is CASSAGLGLAGGGQFF.

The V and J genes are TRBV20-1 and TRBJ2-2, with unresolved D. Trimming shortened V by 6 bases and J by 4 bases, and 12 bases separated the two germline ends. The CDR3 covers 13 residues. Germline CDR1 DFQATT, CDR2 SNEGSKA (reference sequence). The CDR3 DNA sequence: TGCAGTGCCCCCCTCTCCGGCACCGGGGAGCTGTTTTTT. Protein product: CSAPLSGTGELFF.

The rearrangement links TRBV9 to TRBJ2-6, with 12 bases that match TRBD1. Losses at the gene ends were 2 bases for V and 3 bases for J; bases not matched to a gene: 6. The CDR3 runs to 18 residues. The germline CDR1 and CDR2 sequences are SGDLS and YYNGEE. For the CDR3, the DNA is TGTGCCAGCAGCGTTGTGGGACAGGGGGCGCGTGGGGCCAACGTCCTGACTTTC. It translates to CASSVVGQGARGANVLTF.